Listed below are T cell receptor beta chains from one sample, sequenced in a study of blood T cell repertoires in COVID-19. TCRdb's table, derived via immunoSEQ multiplex PCR, lists solely in-frame clones and lacks some. The repertoire holds under 200,000 clones, about 91% seen once, with around 4% in the top ten. Source material: peripheral blood. The receptor set was obtained from a woman aged 55 to 70 who had recovered from COVID-19. Both conserved end residues are part of each CDR3. The D gene is left open where the match is weak. Rows may omit the clone size; those that give it use once, few, many or a size class.

>once|TRBJ2-5|TRBD1|TRBV5-1
TGCGCCAGCCTGGACAGGGGGGAAGAGACCCAGTACTTC
CASLDRGEETQYF
>NA|TRBJ1-5|NA|TRBV2
TGTGCCAGCAGTGATTTAATAATCAATCAGCCCCAGCATTTT
CASSDLIINQPQHF
>NA|TRBJ1-4|TRBD1|TRBV5-6
TGTGCCAGCAGCCCACAGGGGGTTAATGAAAAACTGTTTTTT
CASSPQGVNEKLFF
>NA|TRBJ2-7|TRBD2|TRBV3-1/TRBV3-2
TGTGCCAGCAGCGCAGCGGGGGCCACTACCGTCGAGCAGTACTTC
CASSAAGATTVEQYF
>NA|TRBJ1-2|NA|TRBV18
TGTGCCAGCTCTGGACAACCGAACTATGGCTACACCTTC
CASSGQPNYGYTF
>NA|TRBJ2-1|NA|TRBV6-2/TRBV6-3
TGTGCCAGCAGTTACGACGGGGAATACAATGAGCAGTTCTTC
CASSYDGEYNEQFF
>NA|TRBJ1-2|TRBD1|TRBV6-5
TGTGCCAGCAGTACAAAAGGACAGGGGGGCTATGGCTACACCTTC
CASSTKGQGGYGYTF
>NA|TRBJ1-2|TRBD1|TRBV5-4
TGTGCCAGCAGCGAGACAGGGGGCGTTTTTGGCTACACCTTC
CASSETGGVFGYTF
>once|TRBJ2-4|TRBD2|TRBV6-2/TRBV6-3
TGTGCCAGCAGTTTTTCCGGACTAGCGGCAATAGCCAAAAACATTCAGTACTTC
CASSFSGLAAIAKNIQYF
>NA|TRBJ2-7|TRBD1|TRBV7-2
TGTGCCAGCAGCCAAGCCGGGACAGGGGGCTACGAGCAGTACTTC
CASSQAGTGGYEQYF
>NA|TRBJ2-7|NA|TRBV7-9
TGTGCCAGCAGCCCTCGGACAACGGCCTACGAGCAGTACTTC
CASSPRTTAYEQYF
>NA|TRBJ2-1|TRBD2|TRBV2
TGTGCCAGCAGTACGGGGGGGCCTAGCTCCTACAATGAGCAGTTCTTC
CASSTGGPSSYNEQFF
>NA|TRBJ2-5|TRBD2|TRBV7-6
TGTGCCAGCAGCCGTAGCGGGGGGGCCGTTGAGACCCAGTACTTC
CASSRSGGAVETQYF
>once|TRBJ2-1|TRBD2|TRBV7-9
TGTGCCAGCAGCTTCACCGGACTAGCGGGGGGAAATGAGCAGTTCTTC
CASSFTGLAGGNEQFF
>few|TRBJ2-7|NA|TRBV2
TGTGCCAGCGGGGACATAACGTCCTACGAGCAGTACTTC
CASGDITSYEQYF
>NA|TRBJ1-5|NA|TRBV19
TGTGCCAGTAGTACCCGACAGGTTAGCAATCAGCCCCAGCATTTT
CASSTRQVSNQPQHF
>NA|TRBJ1-6|NA|TRBV5-6
TGTGCCAGCAGCTTGTGGCAGGCCGATTATAATTCACCCCTCCACTTT
CASSLWQADYNSPLHF
>NA|TRBJ2-1|NA|TRBV7-9
TGTGCCAGCAGCTTAGAAGCCGCGGGGCGAAATGAGCAGTTCTTC
CASSLEAAGRNEQFF
>NA|TRBJ2-7|TRBD1|TRBV4-1
TGCGCCAGCAGCCAACGGGACAGGGTTGACGAGCAGTACTTC
CASSQRDRVDEQYF
>NA|TRBJ1-1|TRBD1|TRBV27
TGTGCCAGCAGCAGGGGGACGAACACTGAAGCTTTCTTT
CASSRGTNTEAFF
>once|TRBJ1-6|NA|TRBV28
TGTGCCAGCGGGCTCGGGGGGCGCAATTCACCCCTCCACTTT
CASGLGGRNSPLHF
>NA|TRBJ2-1|TRBD2|TRBV9
TGTGCCAGCAGCGTAGTGGTCGGGGGGGGCACTGAGCAGTTCTTC
CASSVVVGGGTEQFF
>NA|TRBJ2-2|TRBD1|TRBV2
TGTGCCAGCAGAGGACAGGGAATAAACACCGGGGAGCTGTTTTTT
CASRGQGINTGELFF
>NA|TRBJ1-4|NA|TRBV5-1
TGCGCCAGCAGTTCGACAGGAGCAACTAATGAAAAACTGTTTTTT
CASSSTGATNEKLFF
>NA|TRBJ1-6|TRBD1|TRBV2
TGTGCCAGTTCCACGGGACAGGGGGGAGGTTCACCCCTCCACTTT
CASSTGQGGGSPLHF
>NA|TRBJ2-5|NA|TRBV20-1
TGCAGTGCTATCAACCAAGAGACCCAGTACTTC
CSAINQETQYF
>NA|TRBJ2-2|NA|TRBV14
TGTGCCAGCAGCCAAGCATGGAACACCGGGGAGCTGTTTTTT
CASSQAWNTGELFF
>few|TRBJ2-5|NA|TRBV6-2/TRBV6-3
TGTGCCAGCAGTCTCAGAGTGGGGCCCATGGAGACCCAGTACTTC
CASSLRVGPMETQYF
>NA|TRBJ2-1|TRBD1|TRBV29-1
TGCAGCGTTGTTAGGACAGGGGACTCCTACAATGAGCAGTTCTTC
CSVVRTGDSYNEQFF
>few|TRBJ2-7|NA|TRBV27
TGTGCCAGCAGTTTAAGATTCGAGAGGGCCGACGAGCAGTACTTC
CASSLRFERADEQYF
>NA|TRBJ2-3|TRBD2|TRBV5-4
TGTGCCAGCAGGGCGACTAGCGGGGATACAGATACGCAGTATTTT
CASRATSGDTDTQYF
>NA|TRBJ1-2|TRBD1|TRBV4-3
TGCGCCAGCAGCCAAGACCCCGGGACAGAAGCCCACTATGGCTACACCTTC
CASSQDPGTEAHYGYTF
>NA|TRBJ2-5|NA|TRBV28
TGTGCCAGCAGTTGGGATGGTCCCGCGGGAAGGACCCAGTACTTC
CASSWDGPAGRTQYF
>few|TRBJ1-3|NA|TRBV2
TGTGCCAGCAGTACCCAGGGAAACACCATATATTTT
CASSTQGNTIYF
>NA|TRBJ1-2|TRBD1|TRBV5-5
TGTGCCAGCAGCCACGGACAGGGAGACTATGGCTACACCTTC
CASSHGQGDYGYTF
>NA|TRBJ1-1|TRBD1|TRBV7-9
TGTGCCAGCAGCCAACTCAGGGACAGCGAGAGAAACACTGAAGCTTTCTTT
CASSQLRDSERNTEAFF